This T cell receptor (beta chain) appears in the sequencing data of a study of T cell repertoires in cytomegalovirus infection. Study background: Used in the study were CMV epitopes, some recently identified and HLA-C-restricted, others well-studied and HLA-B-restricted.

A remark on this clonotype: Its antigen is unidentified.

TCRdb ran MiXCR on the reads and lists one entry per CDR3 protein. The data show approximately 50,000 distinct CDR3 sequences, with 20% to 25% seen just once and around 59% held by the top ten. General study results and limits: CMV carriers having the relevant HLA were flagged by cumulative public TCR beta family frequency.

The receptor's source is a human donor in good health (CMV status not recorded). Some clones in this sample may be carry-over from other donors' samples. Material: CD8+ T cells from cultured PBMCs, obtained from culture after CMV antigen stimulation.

CDR3 nucleotides: TGTGCCAGCAGCGACGTGAACACCGGGGAGCTGTTTTTT. Its protein is CASSDVNTGELFF. The chain couples TRBV7-2 to TRBJ2-2; D is unresolved. Germline CDR1 and CDR2: SGHTA and FQGNSA. The V and J ends lost 5 bases and 1 base respectively, with 5 bases between them. This CDR3 is 13 amino acids long.